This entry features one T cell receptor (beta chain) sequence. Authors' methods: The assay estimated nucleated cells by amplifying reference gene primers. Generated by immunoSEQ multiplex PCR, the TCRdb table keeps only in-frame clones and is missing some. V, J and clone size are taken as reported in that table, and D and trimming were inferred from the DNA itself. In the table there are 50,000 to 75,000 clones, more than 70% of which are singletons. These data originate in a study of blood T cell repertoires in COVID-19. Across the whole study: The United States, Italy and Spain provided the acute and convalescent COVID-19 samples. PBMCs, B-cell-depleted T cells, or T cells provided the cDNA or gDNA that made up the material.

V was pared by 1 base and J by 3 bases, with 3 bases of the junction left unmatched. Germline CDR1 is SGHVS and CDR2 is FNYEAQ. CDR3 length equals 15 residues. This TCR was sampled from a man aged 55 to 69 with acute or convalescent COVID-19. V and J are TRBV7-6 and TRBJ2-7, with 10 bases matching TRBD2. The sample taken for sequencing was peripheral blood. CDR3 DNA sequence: TGTGCCAGCAGCTTAGATGCTAGCGGGGGCTACGAGCAGTACTTC. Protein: CASSLDASGGYEQYF. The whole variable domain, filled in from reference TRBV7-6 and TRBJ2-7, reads GAGVSQSPRYKVTKRGQDVALRCDPISGHVSLYWYRQALGQGPEFLTYFNYEAQQDKSGLPNDRFSAERPEGSISTLTIQRTEQRDSAMYRCASSLDASGGYEQYFGPGTRLTVT.